These 10 T cell receptor beta chains came from one sample sequenced in a study of Graves' ophthalmopathy and Graves' hyperthyroidism. RNA served as the template for amplifying TCR beta CDR3 regions. HTBI primers were used in a first-round RT-PCR, which preceded a second-round multiplex PCR. TCRdb fed the multiplex PCR reads into MiXCR, producing one record per CDR3 protein. The sample holds 450,000 or so distinct CDR3 sequences, 13% to 15% seen once. The sequencing sample was made of blood. These receptors came from a woman aged 30 to 39 with Graves' ophthalmopathy.

Many counts were recorded for this clonotype. The rearrangement joins TRBV28 to TRBJ2-5; TRBD1 agrees at 10 bases. CDR1 and CDR2 (germline): MDHEN, SYDVKM. Trimming removed 7 bases from V and 5 bases from J; junction bases left unmatched: 7. This CDR3 spans 14 amino acids. Here the CDR3 reads CASIETGGFETQYF. DNA of the CDR3: TGTGCCAGCATCGAGACAGGGGGCTTTGAGACCCAGTACTTC.

Points on this clonotype: This may be a read error, as it is one base from a much larger clone. The CDR3 DNA reads as TGTGCCAGCAGATCGGGACAGGTCTATGGCTACACCTTC. Translated, it gives CASRSGQVYGYTF. The J gene is TRBJ1-2, the V gene TRBV12-3 or TRBV12-4; the match to TRBD1 covers 8 bases. V lost 6 bases to trimming and J lost 4 bases; unmatched junction nucleotides: 4. The CDR3 is made up of 13 amino acids.

This clonotype was counted many times. V is TRBV7-8 and J is TRBJ2-6; D call uncertain. The CDR3 is made up of 16 amino acids. Trimming removed 1 base from V and 4 bases from J, with 11 bases in between. Germline values: CDR1 SGHVS, CDR2 FQNEAQ. This chain's CDR3 is CASSLGPGQGANVLTF. The CDR3 DNA sequence: TGTGCCAGCAGCTTAGGTCCAGGCCAGGGGGCCAACGTCCTGACTTTC.

This clonotype was counted between two and nine times. The chain is built from TRBV11-2 and TRBJ2-7; D might be TRBD1 or TRBD2, each matching 6 bases. The V gene's germline CDR1 is SGHAT and CDR2 FQNNGV. The V gene lost 5 bases and the J gene lost 1 base, with 21 bases spanning the gap. This CDR3 has 17 residues. The CDR3 sequence: CASSHRRWGANSYEQYF. The DNA for the CDR3 is TGTGCCAGCAGCCACCGTCGGTGGGGGGCTAATTCCTACGAGCAGTACTTC.

This clonotype came up many times. The V call is TRBV15, the J call TRBJ2-7; tentatively, D is TRBD1 or TRBD2 (5 bases each). V dropped 0 bases and J dropped 3 bases, with 6 bases sitting between them. Germline assignment: CDR1 LNHNV and CDR2 YYDKDF (reference sequence). The CDR3 sequence is 13 residues long. CDR3 region: CATSRDGGYEQYF. The CDR3 DNA follows: TGTGCCACCAGCAGAGATGGGGGCTACGAGCAGTACTTC.

This clonotype was recorded many times. The CDR3 sequence: CASGLGPYAEAFF. The CDR3 coding sequence is TGTGCTAGTGGTTTGGGACCCTACGCTGAAGCTTTCTTT. This rearrangement joins TRBV12-5 to TRBJ1-1; no clear D. Germline V gene lookup returns CDR1 LGHNT and CDR2 FRNRAP. Trimming cost V 1 base and J 6 bases, with 9 bases left between them. The CDR3 spans 13 residues.

The sample holds many counts of this clonotype. This chain links TRBV28 with TRBJ2-2, with 7 positions matching TRBD2. Germline trimming cut 5 bases from V and 1 base from J; bases unmatched to any gene: 1. The CDR3 sequence is 14 residues long. Germline loops: CDR1 MDHEN, CDR2 SYDVKM. The CDR3 sequence: CASSPGGNTGELFF. The CDR3 nucleotides are TGTGCCAGCAGTCCGGGGGGGAACACCGGGGAGCTGTTTTTT.

This clonotype was counted at least ten times. This chain uses TRBV12-5 with TRBJ1-6; 9 bases match TRBD1. V lost 0 bases and J lost 8; bases outside the gene matches: 14. The CDR3 has 19 residues. Per the germline V gene, CDR1 is LGHNT and CDR2 is FRNRAP. This CDR3 is CASGLVLGTGQGLYSPLHF. In DNA, the CDR3 is TGTGCTAGTGGTTTGGTACTGGGTACTGGACAGGGGCTTTATTCACCCCTCCACTTT.

This clonotype was seen ten or more times. V is TRBV28 and J is TRBJ2-6, with 10 positions matching TRBD1. This CDR3 is 13 amino acids long. Germline V gene lookup returns CDR1 MDHEN and CDR2 SYDVKM. V lost 5 bases to trimming and J lost 15 bases; unmatched junction nucleotides: 7. The CDR3 coding sequence is TGTGCCAGCAGTCTGACAGGGGGCCGCGCCCTGACTTTC. It encodes CASSLTGGRALTF.

This clonotype was recorded at least ten times. The chain joins TRBV30 to TRBJ1-1; the match to TRBD1 covers 8 bases. This CDR3 spans 12 amino acids. CDR1 is GTSNPN and CDR2 is SVGIG in the germline V gene (reference sequence). J gave up 12 bases and V 3 bases, and 9 bases lay outside the gene matches. In nucleotides, the CDR3 is TGTGCCTGGAGCGACAGGGGTAGGGCTCCTTTCTTT. Its protein is CAWSDRGRAPFF.